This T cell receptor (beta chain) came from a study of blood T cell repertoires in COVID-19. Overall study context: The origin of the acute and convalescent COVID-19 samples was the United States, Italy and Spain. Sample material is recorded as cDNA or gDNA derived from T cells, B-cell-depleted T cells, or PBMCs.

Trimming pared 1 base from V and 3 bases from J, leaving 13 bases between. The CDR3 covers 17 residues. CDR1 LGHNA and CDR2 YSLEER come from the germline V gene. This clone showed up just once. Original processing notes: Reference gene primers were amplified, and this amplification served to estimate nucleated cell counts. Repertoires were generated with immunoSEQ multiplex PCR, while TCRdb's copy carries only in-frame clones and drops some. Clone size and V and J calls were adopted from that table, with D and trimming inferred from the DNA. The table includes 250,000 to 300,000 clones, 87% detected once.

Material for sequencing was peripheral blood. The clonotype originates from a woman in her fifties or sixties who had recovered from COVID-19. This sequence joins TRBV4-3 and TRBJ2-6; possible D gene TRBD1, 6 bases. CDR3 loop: CASSQVQGLGGANVLTF. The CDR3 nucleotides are TGCGCCAGCAGCCAAGTACAGGGCCTCGGTGGGGCCAACGTCCTGACTTTC.